One and the same sample provided the 32 T cell receptor beta chains below, sequenced in a study of T cell changes during pregnancy in multiple sclerosis. Data came from immunoSEQ multiplex PCR; TCRdb stores just in-frame clones and leaves some out. Of 45,000 to 55,000 clones in the sample, approximately 92% were seen once. The material sequenced was CD4+ T cells from peripheral blood mononuclear cells, taken in the second trimester of pregnancy. The source of these receptors is a female donor in good health, enrolled as a control in a pregnancy study.

J is TRBJ2-7 and V is TRBV29-1; the match to TRBD2 covers 10 bases. The V segment lost 7 bases and the J segment 3 bases; nucleotides outside the gene matches: 3. The CDR3 length is 12 residues. Per the germline V gene, CDR1 is SQVTM and CDR2 is ANQGSEA. CDR3 coding DNA: TGCAGCGCCGGGACTAGCGTCTACGAGCAGTACTTC. Translation: CSAGTSVYEQYF.

The chain joins TRBV4-2 to TRBJ1-5; a weak D match, TRBD1 (5 bases). V gave up 1 base and J gave up 6 bases, with 10 bases separating them. Germline CDR1 is LGHNA and CDR2 is YNFKEQ. The CDR3 is made up of 14 amino acids. CDR3 sequence: CASSQAQGGQPQHF. DNA of the CDR3: TGTGCCAGCAGCCAAGCGCAGGGAGGTCAGCCCCAGCATTTT.

V usage is TRBV6-5 and J usage is TRBJ2-7; TRBD1 matches 7 bases. The germline V gene encodes CDR1 MNHEY and CDR2 SVGAGI. The CDR3 has 12 amino acids. V dropped 6 bases and J dropped 11; count of bases not matched to a gene: 10. The CDR3 nucleotides are TGTGCCAGCAGCCTTAGACAGGGACGGGAGTACTTC. Translated, it gives CASSLRQGREYF.

The chain combines TRBV27 with TRBJ2-7; D is perhaps TRBD1 (6 bases). Germline CDR1 and CDR2: MNHEY and SMNVEV (reference sequence). The length of the CDR3 is 13 residues. V shed 6 bases and J shed 1 base, with 10 bases lying between them. CDR3 nucleotide sequence: TGTGCCAGCAGCTTACAGGGTTCCTACGAGCAGTACTTC. This sequence encodes CASSLQGSYEQYF.

The CDR3 region is CASSADRQLAEAFF. Here the CDR3 DNA reads TGTGCCAGCAGTGCGGATAGACAGTTGGCTGAAGCTTTCTTT. The rearrangement joins TRBV2 to TRBJ1-1; D is possibly TRBD1 (5 bases). V lost 4 bases and J 6 bases, leaving 15 bases between the germline ends. CDR1 is SNHLY, CDR2 FYNNEI, per germline. The CDR3 extends over 14 amino acids. The complete variable domain, with remaining parts taken from reference TRBV2 and TRBJ1-1, reads EPEVTQTPSHQVTQMGQEVILRCVPISNHLYFYWYRQILGQKVEFLVSFYNNEISEKSEIFDDQFSVERPDGSNFTLKIRSTKLEDSAMYFCASSADRQLAEAFFGQGTRLTVV.

The chain couples TRBV7-9 to TRBJ2-7, with a weak D call TRBD1 (6 bases). V was shortened by 3 bases and J by 2 bases, with 8 bases between the two germline ends. The CDR3 has 13 amino acids. Per the germline V gene, CDR1 is SEHNR and CDR2 is FQNEAQ (reference sequence). Here the CDR3 reads CASSFWDTYEQYF. The DNA for the CDR3 is TGTGCCAGCAGCTTTTGGGACACCTACGAGCAGTACTTC.

The gene calls are TRBV9 and TRBJ2-2; a weak D match, TRBD1 (5 bases). CDR1 is SGDLS, CDR2 YYNGEE, per germline. This CDR3 contains 15 residues. The V end was cut by 1 base, the J end by 1 base, with 8 bases between. This CDR3 is CASSVRGLNTGELFF. CDR3 bases: TGTGCCAGCAGCGTAAGGGGTCTGAACACCGGGGAGCTGTTTTTT.

V usage is TRBV27 and J usage is TRBJ2-5; possibly TRBD1 for D (6 bases). Trimming removed 3 bases at V and 2 bases at J, with 13 bases between. The CDR3 spans 15 residues. Germline CDR1 is MNHEY and CDR2 is SMNVEV (reference sequence). The CDR3 bases are TGTGCCAGCAGTTTTGACGGACAGTTTCAAGAGACCCAGTACTTC. It yields the protein CASSFDGQFQETQYF.

The CDR3 coding sequence is TGTGCCAGCAGTTTATTAGGACAAGAAACGTATGGCTACACCTTC. Translated, it gives CASSLLGQETYGYTF. This chain links TRBV28 with TRBJ1-2, with D tentatively TRBD1 (5 bases). The CDR3 consists of 15 residues. The ends were cut back, 1 base at V and 5 bases at J, with 14 bases in the middle. Germline-derived CDR1 and CDR2 are MDHEN and SYDVKM.

The chain has TRBV4-1 and TRBJ2-2, with 9 bases matching TRBD2. V dropped 4 bases and J dropped 0; count of bases not matched to a gene: 6. CDR1 is MGHRA, CDR2 YSYEKL, per germline. This CDR3 region has 17 residues. This CDR3 reads CASSPGLAVANTGELFF. The CDR3 region has the DNA TGCGCCAGCAGCCCGGGACTAGCAGTCGCGAACACCGGGGAGCTGTTTTTT.

The genes are TRBV5-8 and TRBJ2-5, with 12 nucleotides matching TRBD2. Losses at the gene ends were 0 bases for V and 4 bases for J; bases not matched to a gene: 4. This CDR3 is 16 amino acids long. Per the germline V gene, CDR1 is SGHTS and CDR2 is YDEGEE. CDR3 coding DNA: TGTGCCAGCAGCTTGGCCGTGACTAGCGGGGGAGAGACCCAGTACTTC. Amino acids: CASSLAVTSGGETQYF.

The V gene is TRBV29-1, the J gene TRBJ2-1; the D gene is possibly TRBD2 (5 bases). Between the trimmed V and J ends, which lost 4 bases and 9 bases, there was a span of 13 bases. The germline gives CDR1 SQVTM, CDR2 ANQGSEA. The CDR3 consists of 12 residues. CDR3 bases: TGCAGCGTTGTTTCGGGATTTGGTGAGCAGTTCTTC. Amino acids: CSVVSGFGEQFF.

The rearrangement joins TRBV15 to TRBJ2-7, with 10 bases matching TRBD1. The CDR3 length is 12 residues. Germline V gene sequence: CDR1 LNHNV, CDR2 YYDKDF (reference sequence). J lost 6 bases, V lost 8 bases, and 4 bases had no gene match. The CDR3 region has the DNA TGTGCCACCTCCGGACAGGGGGGCGAGCAGTACTTC. It encodes CATSGQGGEQYF. The full variable domain, in which reference TRBV15 and TRBJ2-7 provide the parts outside the CDR3, is DAMVIQNPRYQVTQFGKPVTLSCSQTLNHNVMYWYQQKSSQAPKLLFHYYDKDFNNEADTPDNFQSRRPNTSFCFLDIRSPGLGDTAMYLCATSGQGGEQYFGPGTRLTVT.

The chain couples TRBV5-1 to TRBJ2-3; 12 nucleotides agree with TRBD1. Trimming at V came to 0 bases and at J to 4 bases, leaving 3 bases not matched to a gene. Germline CDR1 is SGHRS and CDR2 is YFSETQ. This CDR3 region has 16 residues. Here the CDR3 DNA reads TGCGCCAGCAGCTTGGCCGGGACAGGGGGCGCAGATACGCAGTATTTT. Its protein is CASSLAGTGGADTQYF. The full variable domain, in which reference TRBV5-1 and TRBJ2-3 provide the parts outside the CDR3, is KAGVTQTPRYLIKTRGQQVTLSCSPISGHRSVSWYQQTPGQGLQFLFEYFSETQRNKGNFPGRFSGRQFSNSRSEMNVSTLELGDSALYLCASSLAGTGGADTQYFGPGTRLTVL.

This clone was seen only once. The chain has TRBV5-1 and TRBJ2-3; 7 bases are shared with TRBD1. In germline, CDR1 is SGHRS, CDR2 YFSETQ. V lost 2 bases and J lost 5; bases outside the gene matches: 8. There are 15 residues in the CDR3. The CDR3 sequence: CASSFGDSKGDTQYF. CDR3 coding DNA: TGCGCCAGCAGCTTCGGGGACAGCAAAGGAGATACGCAGTATTTT.

V gene TRBV6-1 combines with J gene TRBJ2-7, with TRBD1 matching over 8 bases. Germline values: CDR1 MNHNS, CDR2 SASEGT. The CDR3 runs to 14 residues. The CDR3 coding sequence is TGTGACACGGGAGAGACAGGGGCTACCTACGAGCAGTACTTC. Translating it yields CDTGETGATYEQYF.

As for this clone: Other DNA sequences in the same sample also yield this CDR3. V usage is TRBV5-6 and J usage is TRBJ1-2; 7 bases line up with TRBD1. Unmatched junction bases numbered 5, after V lost 3 bases and J lost 0 bases. CDR1 is SGHDT and CDR2 is YYEEEE in the germline V gene. This CDR3 is 15 amino acids long. CDR3 DNA: TGTGCCAGCAGCTGGGGACAGCGCCCTAACTATGGCTACACCTTC. Its translation: CASSWGQRPNYGYTF.

V is TRBV4-1 and J is TRBJ2-3; a possible D gene is TRBD1 (5 bases). Trimming removed 1 base at V and 0 bases at J, with 8 bases between. CDR1 and CDR2 (germline): MGHRA, YSYEKL. The CDR3 has 15 residues. As DNA, the CDR3 is TGCGCCAGCAGCCAAGTTGGGGCCAGCACAGATACGCAGTATTTT. Protein product: CASSQVGASTDTQYF.

The chain carries TRBV5-6 and TRBJ2-5; TRBD1 might be the D (8 bases). CDR1 is SGHDT, CDR2 YYEEEE, per germline. There are 14 residues in the CDR3. The ends were cut back, 3 bases at V and 5 bases at J, with 14 bases in the middle. CDR3 in amino acids: CASSSDREGETQYF. The CDR3 DNA sequence: TGTGCCAGCAGCTCGGACAGGGAGGGGGAGACCCAGTACTTC.

The chain employs TRBV5-1 and TRBJ2-1; a weak D match, TRBD2 (6 bases). Germline-derived CDR1 and CDR2 are SGHRS and YFSETQ. The CDR3 covers 18 residues. Trimming took 3 bases from V and 4 from J, leaving 23 bases between them. CDR3 region: CASSSGLGSGDLYNEQFF. The CDR3 DNA is TGCGCCAGCAGCTCCGGCCTTGGTAGCGGAGACCTTTACAATGAGCAGTTCTTC.

The V call is TRBV28, the J call TRBJ2-1; 9 nucleotides line up with TRBD2. The germline V gene encodes CDR1 MDHEN and CDR2 SYDVKM. Trimming removed 6 bases from V and 5 bases from J; junction bases left unmatched: 8. The CDR3 is 15 residues long. The CDR3 DNA sequence: TGTGCCAGCAGGCCTAGCGGGATAGGGGACAATGAGCAGTTCTTC. Translated, it gives CASRPSGIGDNEQFF.

CDR3 protein: CASSFGTTGVGAKNIQYF. In DNA form, the CDR3 reads TGCGCCAGCAGCTTTGGCACGACAGGGGTGGGAGCCAAAAACATTCAGTACTTC. This chain connects TRBV5-1 to TRBJ2-4; TRBD1 aligns across 8 bases. The ends lost 2 bases at V and 0 bases at J; junction bases unmatched: 10. The CDR3 is 18 residues long. Germline V gene lookup returns CDR1 SGHRS and CDR2 YFSETQ.

This sequence joins TRBV4-1 and TRBJ2-5; D may be TRBD2 (5 bases). This CDR3 region has 14 residues. Per germline, CDR1 MGHRA and CDR2 YSYEKL. V dropped 3 bases and J dropped 6 bases, with 14 bases sitting between them. CDR3 nucleotide sequence: TGCGCCAGCAGCCAGGACGGGGAAGTGAAGACCCAGTACTTC. Translating gives CASSQDGEVKTQYF.

V and J are TRBV5-8 and TRBJ2-7, with D hard to call. The ends were cut back, 0 bases at V and 2 bases at J, with 12 bases in the middle. This CDR3 spans 15 amino acids. The germline gives CDR1 SGHTS, CDR2 YDEGEE. The CDR3 bases are TGTGCCAGCAGCTTGGCCGGCCAGGCGACCTACGAGCAGTACTTC. It codes for CASSLAGQATYEQYF.

The chain has TRBV5-8 and TRBJ2-1; 9 nucleotides line up with TRBD2. The length of the CDR3 is 14 residues. J was trimmed by 7 bases and V by 4 bases; bases with no gene match: 6. The germline gives CDR1 SGHTS, CDR2 YDEGEE. The CDR3 sequence is CASSRGTSTNEQFF. The CDR3 DNA is TGTGCCAGCAGCAGGGGGACTAGCACTAATGAGCAGTTCTTC.

The J gene is TRBJ2-1, the V gene TRBV4-1; possibly TRBD1 for D (6 bases). CDR1 and CDR2 (germline): MGHRA, YSYEKL. Trimming removed 2 bases at V and 2 bases at J, with 13 bases between. This CDR3 is 16 amino acids long. The CDR3 here is CASSQPRDIPYNEQFF. DNA for the CDR3: TGCGCCAGCAGCCAACCCCGGGACATTCCCTACAATGAGCAGTTCTTC.

The gene calls are TRBV18 and TRBJ2-1, with 9 bases identical to TRBD2. This CDR3 is built from 16 residues. The V gene end was trimmed by 3 bases and the J gene end by 10 bases; junction bases not matched to a gene: 13. Germline values: CDR1 KGHSH, CDR2 LQKENI. The CDR3 loop is CASSPAGGPVYVEQFF. CDR3 coding DNA: TGTGCCAGCTCACCCGCGGGAGGGCCTGTGTACGTGGAGCAGTTCTTC.

This clone was observed once. V gene TRBV19 combines with J gene TRBJ2-7, with TRBD1 as a possible D gene (6 bases). The CDR3 sequence is 15 residues long. The V gene lost 4 bases and the J gene lost 2 bases, with 15 bases spanning the gap. CDR1 and CDR2 (germline): LNHDA, SQIVND (reference sequence). This CDR3 reads CASSTRQDNAYEQYF. The CDR3 DNA sequence: TGTGCCAGTAGTACCAGACAGGATAATGCCTACGAGCAGTACTTC.

This chain uses TRBV5-4 with TRBJ2-5, with 9 bases that match TRBD2. V was pared by 4 bases and J by 0 bases, with 7 bases of the junction left unmatched. The CDR3 length is 16 residues. Germline V gene data show CDR1 as SGHNT and CDR2 as YYREEE (reference sequence). The CDR3 sequence: CASSPAAGGYQETQYF. The CDR3 DNA reads TGTGCCAGCAGCCCGGCAGCGGGAGGCTACCAAGAGACCCAGTACTTC.

CDR3 loop: CASSSREPHEQYF. The CDR3 nucleotides are TGTGCCAGCAGTTCCCGGGAGCCCCACGAGCAGTACTTC. The V call is TRBV28, the J call TRBJ2-7, with a weak D call TRBD2 (6 bases). Germline V gene lookup returns CDR1 MDHEN and CDR2 SYDVKM. V was pared by 4 bases and J by 5 bases, with 12 bases between. The CDR3 contains 13 residues.

The rearrangement joins TRBV9 to TRBJ2-2; D perhaps matches TRBD1 (5 bases). Deletions cut 4 bases from V and 1 base from J, with 8 bases between. CDR3 length: 14 residues. The V gene's germline CDR1 is SGDLS and CDR2 YYNGEE. The CDR3 is CASSRTLNTGELFF. CDR3 DNA sequence: TGTGCCAGCAGCCGGACACTGAACACCGGGGAGCTGTTTTTT.

This rearrangement joins TRBV19 to TRBJ2-7; perhaps TRBD1 as D (6 bases). CDR1 and CDR2 from the germline V gene are LNHDA and SQIVND (reference sequence). The CDR3 consists of 16 residues. The ends were cut back, 4 bases at V and 2 bases at J, with 18 bases in the middle. For the CDR3, the DNA is TGTGCCAGTAGTAACCCTAGGACAGCGAAACCCTACGAGCAGTACTTC. It specifies CASSNPRTAKPYEQYF.